This is a list of T cell receptor beta chains from one sample in a study of T cell repertoires in cytomegalovirus infection. TCRdb passed the reads through MiXCR, listing each CDR3 protein once. The profile covers 450,000 to 550,000 distinct CDR3 sequences, with about 42% appearing a single time and just under 45% taken by the ten largest. These receptors' antigens are unknown. The starting material was cultured PBMCs, obtained from culture after CMV antigen stimulation. These receptors all come from a human donor in good health (CMV status not recorded). Some clones in this sample may be carry-over from other donors' samples. Each CDR3 is given with its conserved first and last residue. Each record gives: J gene, V gene, D gene, clone size, CDR3 protein, CDR3 DNA. A D gene is named only where the DNA matches it firmly. A row's size may be missing; if present it is once, few, many or a size class.

TRBJ1-3,TRBV6-1,TRBD1,NA,CASSPGQGTGNTIYF,TGTGCCAGCAGTCCGGGACAGGGAACTGGAAACACCATATATTTT
TRBJ2-7,TRBV6-5,NA,few,CASRYRQGGSYEQYF,TGTGCCAGCAGATACCGACAGGGAGGATCCTACGAGCAGTACTTC
TRBJ1-6,TRBV7-2,NA,few,CASSHYRWSSYNSPLHF,TGTGCCAGCAGCCATTACCGGTGGAGCTCCTATAATTCACCCCTCCACTTT
TRBJ2-5,TRBV19,NA,few,CASSIGGNGETQYF,TGTGCCAGTAGCATCGGCGGGAACGGGGAGACCCAGTACTTC
TRBJ2-2,TRBV12-3/TRBV12-4,NA,few,CASSRTDHTGELFF,TGTGCCAGCAGTAGGACAGATCACACCGGGGAGCTGTTTTTT
TRBJ1-6,TRBV12-3/TRBV12-4,NA,NA,CASSRQAGNSPLHF,TGTGCCAGCAGTCGACAGGCGGGAAATTCACCCCTCCACTTT
TRBJ2-1,TRBV15,NA,NA,CATSRRTAYNEQFF,TGTGCCACCAGCCGTCGGACGGCTTACAATGAGCAGTTCTTC
TRBJ2-3,TRBV12-3/TRBV12-4,NA,few,CASRDRLLAADTQYF,TGTGCCAGCAGAGACAGGTTATTGGCGGCAGATACGCAGTATTTT
TRBJ2-3,TRBV11-2,TRBD2,few,CASSSPGTSGIGTDTQYF,TGTGCCAGCAGCTCGCCCGGGACTAGCGGGATTGGCACAGATACGCAGTATTTT
TRBJ2-3,TRBV12-3/TRBV12-4,TRBD1,few,CASSPGTGVYTDTQYF,TGTGCCAGCAGTCCCGGGACAGGAGTTTACACAGATACGCAGTATTTT
TRBJ1-1,TRBV30,NA,NA,CAWSEWKNTEAFF,TGTGCCTGGAGTGAATGGAAGAACACTGAAGCTTTCTTT
TRBJ2-7,TRBV5-6,TRBD2,few,CASSLGLAGVGSYEQYF,TGTGCCAGCAGCTTGGGGCTAGCGGGAGTTGGATCCTACGAGCAGTACTTC
TRBJ1-5,TRBV6-8,NA,few,CASRTDYSNQPQHF,TGTGCCAGCAGGACAGATTATAGCAATCAGCCCCAGCATTTT
TRBJ2-6,TRBV7-2,NA,NA,CASSLDSPLVANVLTF,TGTGCCAGCAGCTTAGACAGCCCTCTGGTCGCCAACGTCCTGACTTTC
TRBJ2-7,TRBV7-2,NA,few,CASSSTMVVYEQYF,TGTGCCAGCAGCTCCACGATGGTGGTCTACGAGCAGTACTTC
TRBJ1-1,TRBV4-1,NA,few,CASSQDWATNTEAFF,TGCGCCAGCAGCCAAGATTGGGCCACCAACACTGAAGCTTTCTTT
TRBJ2-1,TRBV6-8,NA,NA,CASSYRGGWDEQFF,TGTGCCAGCAGTTACCGTGGGGGGTGGGATGAGCAGTTCTTC
TRBJ2-2,TRBV5-4,NA,NA,CASSLQWANTGELFF,TGTGCCAGCAGCTTGCAGTGGGCGAACACCGGGGAGCTGTTTTTT
TRBJ2-3,TRBV6-1,TRBD1,NA,CASSPGQGARGDTQYF,TGTGCCAGCAGTCCGGGACAGGGGGCACGGGGGGATACGCAGTATTTT
TRBJ2-7,TRBV12-3/TRBV12-4,NA,NA,CASTDKPYEQYF,TGTGCCAGCACCGACAAACCGTACGAGCAGTACTTC
TRBJ2-1,TRBV5-6,TRBD1,NA,CASSPTGTGGEGEQFF,TGTGCCAGCAGCCCTACCGGGACAGGGGGCGAGGGTGAGCAGTTCTTC
TRBJ1-5,TRBV7-2,NA,NA,CASSLVRGVNQPQHF,TGTGCCAGCAGCTTAGTTCGAGGTGTCAATCAGCCCCAGCATTTT
TRBJ2-5,TRBV4-2,NA,NA,CASSLQTGPQETQYF,TGTGCCAGCAGCCTTCAGACAGGCCCGCAAGAGACCCAGTACTTC
TRBJ2-7,TRBV5-4,NA,few,CASSFPGTDEQYF,TGTGCCAGCAGCTTCCCCGGGACGGACGAGCAGTACTTC
TRBJ2-2,TRBV6-7,TRBD2,NA,CASSYSSKTSGQSPGELFF,TGTGCCAGCAGTTACTCGAGTAAGACTAGCGGCCAGTCTCCCGGGGAGCTGTTTTTT
TRBJ2-7,TRBV7-2,NA,few,CASSGMGLAYEQYF,TGTGCCAGCAGCGGAATGGGGCTAGCCTACGAGCAGTACTTC
TRBJ1-5,TRBV19,TRBD1,NA,CASSSRTGSLGGQPQHF,TGTGCCAGTAGTTCAAGGACAGGGTCCCTTGGTGGTCAGCCCCAGCATTTT
TRBJ1-6,TRBV7-4,TRBD1,NA,CASSLGTGANSPLHF,TGTGCCAGCAGCTTAGGGACAGGCGCTAATTCACCCCTCCACTTT
TRBJ2-3,TRBV6-1,TRBD2,NA,CASSEKGIAGLRGADTQYF,TGTGCCAGCAGTGAAAAGGGAATAGCGGGACTTAGGGGAGCAGATACGCAGTATTTT
TRBJ2-5,TRBV6-6,NA,once,CASSYIETQYF,TGTGCCAGCAGTTACATTGAGACCCAGTACTTC